This record concerns one TCR beta chain sequence. This specimen comes from a study of blood T cell repertoires in COVID-19. Study in general: The analysed material was cDNA or gDNA that came from T cells, B-cell-depleted T cells, or PBMCs.

The V end lost 2 bases, the J end lost 5 bases, and 6 bases lay between the germline ends. CDR1 is WSHSY and CDR2 is SAAADI in the germline V gene. The CDR3 consists of 13 residues. Original handling: Estimated nucleated cell counts came from reference gene primer amplification. TCRdb's copy holds only in-frame clones and misses some; the assay was immunoSEQ multiplex PCR. V, J and clone size reflect that table, while D and trimming were determined from the DNA. The table lists 200,000 to 300,000 clones, approximately 90% of them singletons. This sequence was found in a woman between 40 and 50 years old with acute or convalescent COVID-19. The chain has TRBV10-2 and TRBJ2-2; D is unresolved. Sequenced: peripheral blood. The CDR3 reads CASSEVLTGELFF. CDR3 coding DNA: TGCGCCAGCAGTGAGGTTCTAACCGGGGAGCTGTTTTTT.